The entry below describes one T cell receptor beta chain. As yet, its antigen is unknown. Method: immunoSEQ multiplex PCR; TCRdb's copy keeps in-frame clones and lacks some. This table has 60,000 to 70,000 clones, over 85% appearing once. This specimen comes from a study of Tregs in tolerant kidney transplant recipients. General study points: Few patients were studied, so findings need validation in larger groups. For some patients, primers changed over time, blocking nucleotide-level comparison.

The CDR3 spans 15 residues. Trimming stripped 4 bases from V and 4 bases from J, with 15 bases between. Germline CDR1 reads SGDLS; CDR2 reads YYNGEE. The sample consisted of CD8+ T cells from blood, taken before the transplant. The clonotype comes from a human donor who received a combined kidney and bone marrow transplant. The chain links TRBV9 to TRBJ2-1, with D tentatively TRBD1 (6 bases). The CDR3 loop is CASSPPPTGYNEQFF. The CDR3 coding sequence is TGTGCCAGCAGCCCCCCCCCGACAGGTTACAATGAGCAGTTCTTC.